The 9 T cell receptor beta chains listed next were all sequenced from one sample in a study of CXCR4 blockade with PD-1 therapy in pancreatic cancer. Produced via immunoSEQ multiplex PCR; TCRdb's table is partial and in-frame only. The data show fewer than 10,000 clones, around 53% seen once. The source material was tumor tissue. The receptors originated from a human donor with pancreatic ductal adenocarcinoma.

As to this clone: One junction end disagrees with the germline gene, perhaps due to a read error. In nucleotides, the CDR3 is TGTGCCAGCAGTGAGCATCACTACTCTGGAAACACCATATATTTT. It encodes CASSEHHYSGNTIYF. This chain links TRBV10-3 with TRBJ1-3; D uncertain. The CDR3 runs 15 residues. Germline CDR1 and CDR2: ENHRY and SYGVKD.

V gene TRBV7-6 combines with J gene TRBJ2-3, with D hard to call. V lost 1 base, J lost 1 base, and 12 bases lay in between. The CDR3 totals 16 residues. Germline assignment: CDR1 SGHVS and CDR2 FNYEAQ. This CDR3 is CASSLVVRPGTDTQYF. CDR3 in DNA: TGTGCCAGCAGCTTAGTGGTACGACCAGGCACAGATACGCAGTATTTT.

This clone was seen more than once but under ten times. This chain connects TRBV6-8 to TRBJ1-3; the match to TRBD1 covers 8 bases. After removal of 2 bases from V and 2 bases from J, the junction contained 5 bases not matched to a gene. Germline V gives CDR1 MNHGY, CDR2 SAAAGT. This CDR3 is 16 amino acids long. The DNA of the CDR3 is TGTGCCAGCAGTTACGACAGGGGATCTGCTGGAAACACCATATATTTT. Its protein is CASSYDRGSAGNTIYF.

The V call is TRBV28, the J call TRBJ1-4; TRBD1 aligns across 8 bases. Germline V lookup: CDR1 MDHEN, CDR2 SYDVKM. The CDR3 extends over 19 amino acids. Trimming cost V 3 bases and J 7 bases; bases outside gene matches: 19. The CDR3 protein is CASSFRLPLDRAGVEKLFF. CDR3 nucleotides: TGTGCCAGCAGTTTCCGATTACCCTTGGACAGGGCGGGGGTTGAAAAACTGTTTTTT.

The chain recombines TRBV16 with TRBJ2-2; D remains unclear. The germline V gene has CDR1 KGHSY and CDR2 FQNENV. CDR3 size: 15 residues. The V gene lost 0 bases and the J gene lost 7 bases, with 12 bases spanning the gap. CDR3 loop: CASSQSELPGGELFF. CDR3 in DNA: TGTGCCAGCAGCCAATCGGAGCTCCCGGGCGGGGAGCTGTTTTTT.

In its sample, this clone was seen a few times. The genes are TRBV6-7 and TRBJ2-3, with TRBD1 as a possible D gene (5 bases). TRBV6-7 is annotated as an ORF whose role is uncertain. Trimming shortened V by 7 bases and J by 3 bases, and 8 bases separated the two germline ends. The CDR3 spans 12 residues. The CDR3 nucleotides read TGTGCCAGCAAAAGGGGAACAGATACGCAGTATTTT. Its translation is CASKRGTDTQYF.

The V call is TRBV19, the J call TRBJ1-4, with a possible D match to TRBD1 (6 bases). The CDR3 extends over 13 amino acids. Germline V gene sequence: CDR1 LNHDA, CDR2 SQIVND (reference sequence). Trimming removed 10 bases at V and 3 bases at J, with 12 bases between. The CDR3 loop reads CATQTGPNEKLFF. CDR3 nucleotide sequence: TGTGCCACTCAGACAGGCCCTAATGAAAAACTGTTTTTT.

This clone is classed as medium-sized. The rearrangement links TRBV11-3 to TRBJ1-3; no clear D. V lost 0 bases and J 4 bases, leaving 10 bases between the germline ends. Per the germline V gene, CDR1 is SGHNT and CDR2 is YENEEA. CDR3 length: 15 amino acids. CDR3 sequence (DNA): TGTGCCAGCAGCTTAGAGCAAGGGCGGGGAAACACCATATATTTT. Its protein is CASSLEQGRGNTIYF.

The sample holds a few counts of this clone. The chain joins TRBV6-8 to TRBJ2-2; D gene ambiguous. The germline V gene has CDR1 MNHGY and CDR2 SAAAGT. Trimming stripped 6 bases from V and 4 bases from J, with 12 bases between. CDR3 length: 14 residues. CDR3 in amino acids: CASSGSLGTGELFF. CDR3 nucleotide sequence: TGTGCCAGCAGCGGATCACTGGGCACCGGGGAGCTGTTTTTT.